This T cell receptor (beta chain) was recorded in a study of blood T cells in healthy people across ages. A second PCR, run for roughly 7 to 11 cycles, used a sample-barcoded 5' primer plus a J-beta primer mix. TCRdb fed the 5' RACE reads into MiXCR, producing one record per CDR3 protein. The data show 750,000 or so distinct CDR3 sequences, around 25% seen once. CDR1 and CDR2 (germline): SQVTM, ANQGSEA. Trimming removed 4 bases at V and 1 base at J, with 23 bases between. The CDR3 contains 17 residues. These data were also filed under a second study, of T cells of mothers and their children.

The genes are TRBV29-1 and TRBJ2-7, with D possibly matching TRBD1 (5 bases). Sequenced sample: blood. The sequence came from a boy between 10 and 17 years old in good health. The CDR3 spells CSVVGITRQGSSYEQYF. In DNA, the CDR3 is TGCAGCGTTGTGGGGATCACAAGGCAGGGATCATCCTACGAGCAGTACTTC.